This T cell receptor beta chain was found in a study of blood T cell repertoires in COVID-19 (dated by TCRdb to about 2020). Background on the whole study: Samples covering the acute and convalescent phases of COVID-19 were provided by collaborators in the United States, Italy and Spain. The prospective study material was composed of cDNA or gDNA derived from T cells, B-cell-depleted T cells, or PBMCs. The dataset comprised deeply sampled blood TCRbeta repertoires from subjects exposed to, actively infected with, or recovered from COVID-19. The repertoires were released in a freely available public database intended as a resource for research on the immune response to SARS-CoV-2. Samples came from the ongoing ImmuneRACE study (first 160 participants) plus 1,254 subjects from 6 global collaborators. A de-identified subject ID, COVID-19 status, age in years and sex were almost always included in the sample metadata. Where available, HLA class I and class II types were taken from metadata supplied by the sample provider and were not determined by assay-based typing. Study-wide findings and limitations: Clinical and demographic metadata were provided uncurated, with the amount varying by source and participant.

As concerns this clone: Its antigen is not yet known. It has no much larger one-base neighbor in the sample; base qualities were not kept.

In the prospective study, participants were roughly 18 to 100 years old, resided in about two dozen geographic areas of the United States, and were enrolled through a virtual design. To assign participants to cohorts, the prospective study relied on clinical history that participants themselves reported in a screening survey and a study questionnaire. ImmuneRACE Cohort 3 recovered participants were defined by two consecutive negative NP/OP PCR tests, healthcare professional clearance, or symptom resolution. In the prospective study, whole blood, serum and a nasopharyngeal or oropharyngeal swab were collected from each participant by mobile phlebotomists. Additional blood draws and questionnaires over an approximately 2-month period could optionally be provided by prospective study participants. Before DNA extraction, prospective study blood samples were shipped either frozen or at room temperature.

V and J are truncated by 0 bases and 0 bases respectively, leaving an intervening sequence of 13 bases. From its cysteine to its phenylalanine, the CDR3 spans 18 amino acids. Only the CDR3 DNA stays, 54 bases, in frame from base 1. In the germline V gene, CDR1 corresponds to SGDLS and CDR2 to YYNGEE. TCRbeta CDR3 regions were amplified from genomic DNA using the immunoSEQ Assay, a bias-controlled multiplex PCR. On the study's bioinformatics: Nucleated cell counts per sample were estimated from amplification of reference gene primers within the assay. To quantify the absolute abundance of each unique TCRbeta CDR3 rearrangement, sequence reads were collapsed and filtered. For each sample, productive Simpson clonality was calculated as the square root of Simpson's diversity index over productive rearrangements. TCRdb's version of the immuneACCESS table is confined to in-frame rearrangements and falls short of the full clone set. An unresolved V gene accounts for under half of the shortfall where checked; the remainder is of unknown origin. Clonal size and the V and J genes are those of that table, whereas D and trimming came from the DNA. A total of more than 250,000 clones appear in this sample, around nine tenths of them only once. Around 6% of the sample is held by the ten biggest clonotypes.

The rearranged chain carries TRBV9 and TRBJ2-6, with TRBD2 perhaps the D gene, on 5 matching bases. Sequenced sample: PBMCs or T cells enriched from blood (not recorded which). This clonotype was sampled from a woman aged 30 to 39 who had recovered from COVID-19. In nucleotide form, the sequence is TGTGCCAGCAGCGTAGGTGAGGGCATAGGCTCTGGGGCCAACGTCCTGACTTTC. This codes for CASSVGEGIGSGANVLTF.